This T cell receptor (beta chain) appears in the sequencing data of a study of vaccination and CD4 T cells after COVID-19. As to treatment: roughly 11-day PBMC culture with coronavirus spike peptide pools or control peptides (ViraFEST assay). Oncomine TCR Beta short-read sequencing was applied to DNA from cultured CD4+ T cells. TCRdb called the PCR reads again in MiXCR, with one record for every CDR3 protein. The table includes around 15,000 distinct CDR3 sequences, about 69% detected once. This CDR3 has 17 residues. A remark on this clonotype: The antigen is not known.

Sequencing was carried out using CD4+ T cells from blood, cultured in vitro. V usage is TRBV21-1 and J usage is TRBJ2-7; the table names TRBD2, a call not compared with the DNA. TRBV21-1 is described as a pseudogene. The TCR sequence derives from a human donor who had recovered from COVID-19. CDR3 nucleotide sequence: TGTGCCAGCAGCAAGGGACTCAGAAAACCATCGGGGTACGAGCAGTACTTC. Its protein is CASSKGLRKPSGYEQYF.